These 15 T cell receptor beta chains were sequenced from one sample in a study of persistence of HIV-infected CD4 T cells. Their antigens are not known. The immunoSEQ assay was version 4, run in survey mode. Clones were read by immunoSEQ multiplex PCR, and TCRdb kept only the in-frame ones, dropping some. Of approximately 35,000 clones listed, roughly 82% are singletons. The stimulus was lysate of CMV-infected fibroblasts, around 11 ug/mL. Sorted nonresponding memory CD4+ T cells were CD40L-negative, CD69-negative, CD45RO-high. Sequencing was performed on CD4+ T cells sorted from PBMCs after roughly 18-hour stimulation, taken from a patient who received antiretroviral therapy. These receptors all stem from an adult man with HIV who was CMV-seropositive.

The CDR3 DNA is TGTGCCAGTTACTATCAGGGGCTAAGGGCTTTCTTT. Translation: CASYYQGLRAFF. V and J are TRBV6-5 and TRBJ1-1, with a weak D call TRBD1 (6 bases). The CDR3 runs to 12 residues. CDR1 and CDR2 (germline): MNHEY, SVGAGI. Trimming left V 9 bases short and J 11 bases short, with 19 bases between.

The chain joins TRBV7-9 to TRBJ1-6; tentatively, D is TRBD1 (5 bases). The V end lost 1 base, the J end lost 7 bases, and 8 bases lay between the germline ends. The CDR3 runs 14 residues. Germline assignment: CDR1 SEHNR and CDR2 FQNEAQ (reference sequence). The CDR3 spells CASSLVGGNSPLHF. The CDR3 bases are TGTGCCAGCAGCTTAGTGGGGGGGAATTCACCCCTCCACTTT.

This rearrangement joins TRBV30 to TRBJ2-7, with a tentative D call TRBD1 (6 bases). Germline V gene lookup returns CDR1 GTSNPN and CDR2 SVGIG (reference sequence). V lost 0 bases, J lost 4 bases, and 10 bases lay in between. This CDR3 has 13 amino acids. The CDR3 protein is CAWSVGRGYEQYF. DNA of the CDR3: TGTGCCTGGAGTGTAGGCAGGGGATACGAGCAGTACTTC.

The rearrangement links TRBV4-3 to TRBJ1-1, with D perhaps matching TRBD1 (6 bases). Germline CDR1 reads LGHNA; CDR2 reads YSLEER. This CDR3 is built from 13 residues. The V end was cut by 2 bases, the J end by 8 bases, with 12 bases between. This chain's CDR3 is CASSQRFDREAFF. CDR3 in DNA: TGCGCCAGCAGCCAAAGGTTTGACAGGGAAGCTTTCTTT.

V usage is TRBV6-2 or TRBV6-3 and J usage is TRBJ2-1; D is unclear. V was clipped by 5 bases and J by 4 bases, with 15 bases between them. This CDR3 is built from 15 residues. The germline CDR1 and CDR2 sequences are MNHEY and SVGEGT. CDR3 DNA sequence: TGTGCCAGCAGTCCCTCGGCATCCGGGTACAATGAGCAGTTCTTC. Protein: CASSPSASGYNEQFF.

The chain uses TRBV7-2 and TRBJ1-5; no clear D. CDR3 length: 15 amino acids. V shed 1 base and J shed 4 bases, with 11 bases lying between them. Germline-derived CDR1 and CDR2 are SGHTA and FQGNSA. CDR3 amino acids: CASSLVNSQNQPQHF. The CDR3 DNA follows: TGTGCCAGCAGCTTAGTTAACAGCCAAAATCAGCCCCAGCATTTT.

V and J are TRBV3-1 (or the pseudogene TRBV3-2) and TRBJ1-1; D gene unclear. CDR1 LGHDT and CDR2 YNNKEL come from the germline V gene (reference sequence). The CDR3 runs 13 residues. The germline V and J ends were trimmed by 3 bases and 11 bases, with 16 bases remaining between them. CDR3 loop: CASSQEGLRVAFF. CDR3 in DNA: TGTGCCAGCAGCCAGGAGGGCCTCCGGGTTGCTTTCTTT.

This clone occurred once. CDR3 nucleotides: TGCGCCAGCAGCTTGCTGGGGGGCGGCTCCTACGAGCAGTACTTC. Protein sequence: CASSLLGGGSYEQYF. The V gene is TRBV5-1, the J gene TRBJ2-7; D is perhaps TRBD1 or TRBD2 (6 bases each). The length of the CDR3 is 15 residues. Between the trimmed V and J ends, which lost 1 base and 0 bases, there was a span of 11 bases. The germline V gene has CDR1 SGHRS and CDR2 YFSETQ.

CDR3 loop: CASSLSSARGTEAFF. CDR3 coding DNA: TGTGCCAGCAGTTTATCCAGCGCCAGGGGCACTGAAGCTTTCTTT. The chain carries TRBV27 and TRBJ1-1; tentative D call: TRBD1 (6 bases). The V gene lost 0 bases and the J gene lost 4 bases, with 12 bases spanning the gap. The CDR3 contains 15 residues. Per the germline V gene, CDR1 is MNHEY and CDR2 is SMNVEV (reference sequence).

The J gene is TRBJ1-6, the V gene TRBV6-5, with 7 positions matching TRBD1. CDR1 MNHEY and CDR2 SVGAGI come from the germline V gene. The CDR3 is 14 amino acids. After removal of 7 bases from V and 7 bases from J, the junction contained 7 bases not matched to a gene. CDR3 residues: CASKRDSRNSPLHF. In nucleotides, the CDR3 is TGTGCCAGCAAACGGGACAGCCGGAATTCACCCCTCCACTTT.

CDR3 DNA sequence: TGCGCCAGCAGCTTGGGCGGGGGGCACAGCCCTAATGAGCAGTTCTTC. This encodes CASSLGGGHSPNEQFF. V and J are TRBV5-1 and TRBJ2-1, with 8 bases fitting TRBD2. This CDR3 contains 16 residues. Trimming cost V 0 bases and J 7 bases; bases outside gene matches: 9. Germline V gene data show CDR1 as SGHRS and CDR2 as YFSETQ.

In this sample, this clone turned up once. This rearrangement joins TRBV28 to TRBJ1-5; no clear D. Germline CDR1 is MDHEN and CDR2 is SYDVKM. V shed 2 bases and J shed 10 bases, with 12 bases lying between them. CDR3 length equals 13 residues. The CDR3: CASSLRVVSPQHF. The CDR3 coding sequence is TGTGCCAGCAGTTTAAGGGTAGTGAGCCCCCAGCATTTT. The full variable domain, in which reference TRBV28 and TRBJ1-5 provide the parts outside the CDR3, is DVKVTQSSRYLVKRTGEKVFLECVQDMDHENMFWYRQDPGLGLRLIYFSYDVKMKEKGDIPEGYSVSREKKERFSLILESASTNQTSMYLCASSLRVVSPQHFGDGTRLSIL.

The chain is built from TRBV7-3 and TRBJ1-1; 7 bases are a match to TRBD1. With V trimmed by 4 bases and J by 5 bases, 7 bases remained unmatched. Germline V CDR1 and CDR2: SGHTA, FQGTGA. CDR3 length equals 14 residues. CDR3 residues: CASSSQGGRTEAFF. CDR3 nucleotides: TGTGCCAGCAGCTCCCAGGGGGGAAGAACTGAAGCTTTCTTT.

The CDR3 sequence is CAWSTPGGQETQYF. In DNA, the CDR3 is TGTGCCTGGAGTACACCCGGGGGCCAAGAGACCCAGTACTTC. The V call is TRBV30, the J call TRBJ2-5, with D possibly matching TRBD2 (6 bases). The germline V gene has CDR1 GTSNPN and CDR2 SVGIG (reference sequence). CDR3 length equals 14 residues. The V end lost 2 bases, the J end lost 1 base, and 11 bases lay between the germline ends.

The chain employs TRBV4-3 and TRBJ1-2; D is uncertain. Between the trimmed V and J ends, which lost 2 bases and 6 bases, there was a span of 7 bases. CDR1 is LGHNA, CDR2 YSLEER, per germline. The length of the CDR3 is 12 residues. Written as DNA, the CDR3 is TGCGCCAGCAGCCAATCCGGGGATGGCTACACCTTC. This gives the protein CASSQSGDGYTF.